The 6 T cell receptor beta chains listed next were all sequenced from one sample in a study of CD8 T cells in ankylosing spondylitis. TCRdb re-called the 5' RACE reads through MiXCR, storing one row per CDR3 protein. The sample has 150,000 to 200,000 distinct CDR3 sequences, approximately 10% seen once. Input material: blood, either unsorted or a sorted T cell fraction (not recorded which). The receptors were sampled from a male donor with ankylosing spondylitis or in good health (not recorded which).

In its sample, this clonotype was seen many times. The chain joins TRBV20-1 to TRBJ1-2; D gene ambiguous. This CDR3 is built from 13 residues. The V end lost 6 bases, the J end lost 6 bases, and 17 bases lay between the germline ends. CDR1 and CDR2 (germline): DFQATT, SNEGSKA (reference sequence). In DNA form, the CDR3 reads TGCAGTGCCCCCAGCCTTGACTCCCATGGCTACACCTTC. Translated, it gives CSAPSLDSHGYTF.

The rearrangement uses TRBV7-6 and TRBJ2-7; TRBD2 aligns across 13 bases. The CDR3 sequence is 17 residues long. The V gene end was trimmed by 1 base and the J gene end by 7 bases; junction bases not matched to a gene: 10. In germline, CDR1 is SGHVS, CDR2 FNYEAQ. The CDR3 coding sequence is TGTGCCAGCAGCTTAGACTCCGGGACTAGCGGGATGGGGGAGCAGTACTTC. Translation gives CASSLDSGTSGMGEQYF.

The chain couples TRBV27 to TRBJ1-1; D is perhaps TRBD1 (5 bases). V was clipped by 5 bases and J by 8 bases, with 18 bases between them. Germline V lookup: CDR1 MNHEY, CDR2 SMNVEV (reference sequence). The CDR3 runs 14 residues. CDR3 protein: CASSLTARGTEAFF. CDR3 nucleotides: TGTGCCAGCAGTCTGACAGCCCGAGGAACCGAAGCTTTCTTT.

This clonotype was seen repeatedly, ten times or more. The V gene is TRBV29-1, the J gene TRBJ2-6, with TRBD1 matching 8 bases. The CDR3 has 14 residues. The germline CDR1 and CDR2 sequences are SQVTM and ANQGSEA. V lost 6 bases to trimming and J lost 0 bases; unmatched junction nucleotides: 1. The CDR3 loop reads CSVTGGSGANVLTF. The CDR3, as DNA: TGCAGCGTAACAGGGGGCTCTGGGGCCAACGTCCTGACTTTC.

Many counts were recorded for this clonotype. This chain uses TRBV25-1 with TRBJ2-3; the D gene is possibly TRBD2 (5 bases). Per the germline V gene, CDR1 is MGHDK and CDR2 is SYGVNS. V gave up 1 base and J gave up 1 base, with 12 bases separating them. The CDR3 runs to 16 residues. The CDR3 loop reads CASSESAGTGTDTQYF. CDR3 nucleotide sequence: TGTGCCAGCAGTGAATCTGCGGGTACAGGCACAGATACGCAGTATTTT.

Many counts were recorded for this clonotype. The chain recombines TRBV20-1 with TRBJ2-7; TRBD1 matches at 7 bases. The V and J ends lost 3 bases and 6 bases, in that order; junction bases with no gene match: 8. The germline V gene has CDR1 DFQATT and CDR2 SNEGSKA (reference sequence). This CDR3 contains 13 residues. This CDR3 reads CSARVTGVFEQYF. The CDR3 bases are TGCAGTGCTAGGGTTACAGGGGTATTCGAGCAGTACTTC.